These 22 T cell receptor beta chains were sequenced from one sample in a study of CD8+ T cells in alopecia areata. Once RNA had been extracted, it was reverse transcribed into cDNA to act as the sequencing template. Repertoires were generated with immunoSEQ multiplex PCR, while TCRdb's copy carries only in-frame clones and drops some. The sample has some 240,000 clones, roughly 57% seen once. This material consisted of CD4+ T cells sorted from blood, taken at week 0. These receptors were collected from a human donor with alopecia areata.

This clone showed up just a few times. CDR3 DNA sequence: TGTGCCATCATGGCCGTAGTAGGTGGCTACACCTTC. Translated: CAIMAVVGGYTF. The chain combines TRBV10-3 with TRBJ1-2; D is undetermined. CDR1 and CDR2 from the germline V gene are ENHRY and SYGVKD. The germline V and J ends were trimmed by 7 bases and 7 bases, with 13 bases remaining between them. The CDR3 length is 12 residues.

The J gene is TRBJ1-5, the V gene TRBV4-1, with D maybe TRBD1 (6 bases). V was trimmed by 0 bases and J by 9 bases, leaving 15 bases between them. The germline V gene encodes CDR1 MGHRA and CDR2 YSYEKL. This CDR3 is built from 15 residues. In DNA, the CDR3 is TGCGCCAGCAGCCAAGAAATGGGGGCAGGTTGGCCCCAGCATTTT. This gives the protein CASSQEMGAGWPQHF.

This sequence joins TRBV18 and TRBJ2-1; 9 nucleotides match TRBD2. The germline gives CDR1 KGHSH, CDR2 LQKENI. Germline trimming cut 3 bases from V and 5 bases from J; bases unmatched to any gene: 5. The CDR3 has 15 amino acids. The CDR3 DNA is TGTGCCAGCTCACCTCTAGCGGGACTGAACAATGAGCAGTTCTTC. Translating gives CASSPLAGLNNEQFF. Full variable domain (outside the CDR3, taken from reference TRBV18 and TRBJ2-1): NAGVMQNPRHLVRRRGQEARLRCSPMKGHSHVYWYRQLPEEGLKFMVYLQKENIIDESGMPKERFSAEFPKEGPSILRIQQVVRGDSAAYFCASSPLAGLNNEQFFGPGTRLTVL.

The V call is TRBV29-1, the J call TRBJ2-7, with TRBD1 matching over 8 bases. Germline V gives CDR1 SQVTM, CDR2 ANQGSEA. V lost 7 bases, J lost 1 base, and 15 bases stayed unmatched. CDR3 size: 16 residues. The chain's CDR3 is CSASVVQGEKSYEQYF. Written as DNA, the CDR3 is TGCAGCGCGTCAGTGGTACAGGGGGAGAAGTCCTACGAGCAGTACTTC.

This chain links TRBV29-1 with TRBJ2-1; TRBD2 is a possible D gene (7 bases). The CDR3 is 14 residues long. V dropped 4 bases and J dropped 5 bases, with 15 bases sitting between them. CDR1 is SQVTM, CDR2 ANQGSEA, per germline. The CDR3 reads CSVVSRGGHNEQFF. For the CDR3, the DNA is TGCAGCGTTGTGAGTAGGGGGGGCCACAATGAGCAGTTCTTC.

This clone occurred once. V is TRBV13 and J is TRBJ2-4; D unclear. The CDR3 has 14 residues. V was pared by 1 base and J by 1 base, with 5 bases between. CDR1 and CDR2 from the germline V gene are PRHDT and FYEKMQ (reference sequence). The CDR3 reads CASSLVIAKNIQYF. The CDR3 nucleotides are TGTGCCAGCAGCTTAGTCATTGCCAAAAACATTCAGTACTTC.

The chain links TRBV5-5 to TRBJ1-4; D possibly corresponds to TRBD1 (5 bases). The CDR3 runs to 14 residues. Trimming left V 3 bases short and J 10 bases short, with 16 bases between. Germline assignment: CDR1 SGHKS and CDR2 YYEKEE (reference sequence). CDR3 protein: CASSYQGVQGKLFF. In nucleotides, the CDR3 is TGTGCCAGCAGCTACCAGGGAGTCCAAGGAAAACTGTTTTTT.

This clone appeared a single time. This chain links TRBV30 with TRBJ2-3; maybe TRBD1 (6 bases). In germline, CDR1 is GTSNPN, CDR2 SVGIG (reference sequence). V was clipped by 1 base and J by 6 bases, with 14 bases between them. The CDR3 sequence is 14 residues long. The CDR3 DNA sequence: TGTGCCTGGAGTGAGGGACACCCCGCGGATACGCAGTATTTT. It encodes CAWSEGHPADTQYF.

Concerning this clone: This same CDR3 is encoded by further DNA sequences in the sample. The rearrangement links TRBV5-1 to TRBJ1-1; D call uncertain. The germline V gene has CDR1 SGHRS and CDR2 YFSETQ. The CDR3 is 11 residues long. Trimming removed 4 bases from V and 3 bases from J, with 4 bases in between. The CDR3 is CASSQDTEAFF. The CDR3 DNA sequence: TGCGCCAGCAGCCAAGACACTGAAGCTTTCTTT.

As DNA, the CDR3 is TGTGCCAGCAGTTACTCGGGCATGGTCGGCACCGGGGAGCTGTTTTTT. Encoded protein: CASSYSGMVGTGELFF. This chain connects TRBV6-5 to TRBJ2-2; no reliable D call. The CDR3 length is 16 residues. Germline values: CDR1 MNHEY, CDR2 SVGAGI. V dropped 0 bases and J dropped 4 bases, with 12 bases sitting between them.

V and J are TRBV5-6 and TRBJ1-4; D might be TRBD1 (6 bases). The CDR3 totals 14 residues. V gave up 1 base and J gave up 7 bases, with 11 bases separating them. CDR1 and CDR2 from the germline V gene are SGHDT and YYEEEE. CDR3 in amino acids: CASSLRGAREKLFF. Here the CDR3 DNA reads TGTGCCAGCAGCTTGAGGGGGGCACGTGAAAAACTGTTTTTT.

The chain uses TRBV9 and TRBJ2-1; 9 bases fit TRBD1. Unmatched junction bases numbered 4, after V lost 3 bases and J lost 3 bases. Germline CDR1 SGDLS, CDR2 YYNGEE. CDR3 length equals 15 residues. CDR3 bases: TGTGCCAGCAGCGAACAGGGGGCCAACTACAATGAGCAGTTCTTC. Amino acid sequence: CASSEQGANYNEQFF.

The chain is built from TRBV30 and TRBJ1-2, with 9 bases lining up with TRBD1. V lost 3 bases to trimming and J lost 4 bases; unmatched junction nucleotides: 15. This CDR3 spans 17 amino acids. Germline CDR1 reads GTSNPN; CDR2 reads SVGIG (reference sequence). CDR3 residues: CAWRKTGGHSYLYGYTF. The CDR3 nucleotides read TGTGCCTGGAGAAAAACAGGGGGCCACTCTTACCTCTATGGCTACACCTTC.

This chain connects TRBV5-4 to TRBJ2-5, with no clear D. Germline CDR1 SGHNT, CDR2 YYREEE (reference sequence). Trimming removed 1 base from V and 2 bases from J, with 3 bases in between. This CDR3 is built from 12 residues. The CDR3 is CASSLWQETQYF. In nucleotides, the CDR3 is TGTGCCAGCAGCTTGTGGCAAGAGACCCAGTACTTC.

The chain recombines TRBV5-5 with TRBJ1-5, with 8 bases identical to TRBD1. Germline CDR1 reads SGHKS; CDR2 reads YYEKEE (reference sequence). J was trimmed by 5 bases and V by 3 bases; bases with no gene match: 7. This CDR3 has 15 residues. In DNA, the CDR3 is TGTGCCAGCAGCTACGGGACAGGAGTCGATCAGCCCCAGCATTTT. It codes for CASSYGTGVDQPQHF. Using reference TRBV5-5 and TRBJ1-5 for the parts outside the CDR3, the full variable domain is DAGVTQSPTHLIKTRGQQVTLRCSPISGHKSVSWYQQVLGQGPQFIFQYYEKEERGRGNFPDRFSARQFPNYSSELNVNALLLGDSALYLCASSYGTGVDQPQHFGDGTRLSIL.

This clone has just a few counts. Here the CDR3 reads CASSPVGQGARGYTF. In DNA form, the CDR3 reads TGTGCCAGCAGCCCCGTGGGACAGGGGGCGAGAGGCTACACCTTC. The chain carries TRBV5-6 and TRBJ1-2, with 12 bases matching TRBD1. This CDR3 contains 15 residues. Germline V lookup: CDR1 SGHDT, CDR2 YYEEEE. V trimming: 4 bases; J trimming: 8 bases; junction bases outside the gene matches: 9.

The chain combines TRBV30 with TRBJ1-1; no definite D call. CDR1 is GTSNPN, CDR2 SVGIG, per germline (reference sequence). V lost 3 bases and J 7 bases, leaving 12 bases between the germline ends. This CDR3 has 12 amino acids. The CDR3 is CAWRRLENEAFF. The CDR3 region has the DNA TGTGCCTGGAGGCGGCTCGAGAATGAAGCTTTCTTT.

The V gene is TRBV7-8, the J gene TRBJ2-1; tentative D call: TRBD2 (5 bases). The V end was cut by 6 bases, the J end by 1 base, with 13 bases between. The germline gives CDR1 SGHVS, CDR2 FQNEAQ. This CDR3 comprises 15 residues. CDR3 residues: CASSKSEGSYNEQFF. CDR3 bases: TGTGCCAGCAGTAAGAGCGAGGGATCCTACAATGAGCAGTTCTTC.

This clone was counted between two and nine times. The chain couples TRBV27 to TRBJ2-7; tentative D call: TRBD2 (6 bases). The CDR3 has 15 amino acids. The V and J ends lost 6 bases and 0 bases respectively, with 15 bases between them. Germline CDR1 is MNHEY and CDR2 is SMNVEV (reference sequence). The CDR3 region has the DNA TGTGCCAGCAGCCCCGCGGGACGGAGCTCCTACGAGCAGTACTTC. Protein sequence: CASSPAGRSSYEQYF.

This chain joins TRBV27 and TRBJ2-5; D is uncertain. The CDR3 is 16 amino acids. CDR1 is MNHEY, CDR2 SMNVEV, per germline (reference sequence). The ends were cut back, 0 bases at V and 1 base at J, with 12 bases in the middle. The CDR3 coding sequence is TGTGCCAGCAGTTTATCCCCTGTGACGGTCCAAGAGACCCAGTACTTC. Amino acids: CASSLSPVTVQETQYF.

V and J are TRBV6-5 and TRBJ2-7; D perhaps matches TRBD1 (6 bases). The germline V and J ends were trimmed by 6 bases and 2 bases, with 8 bases remaining between them. There are 12 residues in the CDR3. Germline CDR1 MNHEY, CDR2 SVGAGI. This CDR3 reads CASRDSTYEQYF. The CDR3 DNA is TGTGCCAGCAGGGACAGTACCTACGAGCAGTACTTC.

The J gene is TRBJ2-3, the V gene TRBV5-4; D is uncertain. Germline V CDR1 and CDR2: SGHNT, YYREEE (reference sequence). The CDR3 has 13 residues. V gave up 3 bases and J gave up 2 bases, with 7 bases separating them. The CDR3 coding sequence is TGTGCCAGCAGCTCCTCTTACACAGATACGCAGTATTTT. Translated, it gives CASSSSYTDTQYF.